A single sample gave rise to the 28 T cell receptor beta chains below, sequenced in a study of CD8 T cells in Susac syndrome. Random hexamers served to reverse transcribe roughly 0.45 to 1 ug RNA. TCRdb called the immunoSEQ multiplex PCR reads again in MiXCR, with one record for every CDR3 protein. This table has 110,000 or so distinct CDR3 sequences, 93% appearing once. The sequenced sample was CD4+ T cells from PBMCs. The source of these receptors is a human donor with multiple sclerosis.

V is TRBV15 and J is TRBJ1-5, with D hard to call. Trimming left V 0 bases short and J 3 bases short, with 9 bases between. Per germline, CDR1 LNHNV and CDR2 YYDKDF (reference sequence). There are 15 residues in the CDR3. The CDR3 sequence is CATSRDTTSNQPQHF. DNA of the CDR3: TGTGCCACCAGCAGAGATACGACCTCCAATCAGCCCCAGCATTTT.

The chain links TRBV29-1 to TRBJ1-5, with a tentative D call TRBD1 (5 bases). Germline V CDR1 and CDR2: SQVTM, ANQGSEA. Trimming cost V 5 bases and J 3 bases, with 14 bases left between them. This CDR3 is built from 14 residues. The CDR3 sequence is CSVKVAGVNQPQHF. CDR3 bases: TGCAGCGTTAAGGTAGCGGGGGTCAATCAGCCCCAGCATTTT.

The chain links TRBV7-2 to TRBJ1-1; weak D call: TRBD1 (6 bases). The germline V gene has CDR1 SGHTA and CDR2 FQGNSA. The CDR3 sequence is 14 residues long. Trimming pared 4 bases from V and 1 base from J, leaving 10 bases between. The CDR3 spells CASSSLTGNTEAFF. CDR3 bases: TGTGCCAGCAGCTCTCTGACAGGGAACACTGAAGCTTTCTTT.

V and J are TRBV12-3 or TRBV12-4 and TRBJ2-3; D gene unclear. CDR3 length: 13 amino acids. V dropped 5 bases and J dropped 6 bases, with 12 bases sitting between them. The CDR3 reads CASSLLRRDTQYF. CDR3 in DNA: TGTGCCAGCAGTCTCCTCCGACGGGATACGCAGTATTTT.

V gene TRBV6-1 combines with J gene TRBJ2-4, with 7 bases fitting TRBD1. The CDR3 spans 16 residues. Germline V gene sequence: CDR1 MNHNS, CDR2 SASEGT. The ends lost 3 bases at V and 0 bases at J; junction bases unmatched: 5. The CDR3 DNA follows: TGTGCCAGCAGTGAGGTGGGGACAGCAGCCAAAAACATTCAGTACTTC. Its translation is CASSEVGTAAKNIQYF.

In its sample, this clonotype was seen once. J is TRBJ2-1 and V is TRBV18; 7 bases agree with TRBD2. With V trimmed by 0 bases and J by 2 bases, 4 bases remained unmatched. The length of the CDR3 is 16 residues. The germline CDR1 and CDR2 sequences are KGHSH and LQKENI. CDR3 residues: CASSPPSRGAYNEQFF. The CDR3 DNA sequence: TGTGCCAGCTCACCACCGTCCCGGGGGGCCTACAATGAGCAGTTCTTC.

As regards this clonotype: At one end, the junction sequence differs from germline, possibly due to a read error. The chain has TRBV5-1 and TRBJ1-6; no reliable D call. This CDR3 spans 13 amino acids. Germline V CDR1 and CDR2: SGHRS, YFSETQ. CDR3 in DNA: TGCGCCAGCAGCTTGGCCGGGAGATCACCCCTCCATTTT. It translates to CASSLAGRSPLHF.

This sequence joins TRBV12-3 or TRBV12-4 and TRBJ2-6, with D possibly being TRBD2 (5 bases). Deletions cut 1 base from V and 1 base from J, with 8 bases between. The CDR3 totals 16 residues. CDR3 DNA: TGTGCCAGCAGTTTAGTACTAGGGTCTGGGGCCAACGTCCTGACTTTC. Its translation is CASSLVLGSGANVLTF.

The CDR3 sequence is CASSLANRGNYEQYF. CDR3 sequence (DNA): TGTGCCAGCAGCTTAGCGAACCGGGGGAACTACGAGCAGTACTTC. This chain uses TRBV7-8 with TRBJ2-7; tentative D call: TRBD2 (6 bases). Trimming cost V 0 bases and J 3 bases, with 12 bases left between them. The CDR3 contains 15 residues. In germline, CDR1 is SGHVS, CDR2 FQNEAQ.

The chain combines TRBV7-9 with TRBJ1-2; 9 nucleotides align to TRBD1. The CDR3 has 14 residues. Germline V gene lookup returns CDR1 SEHNR and CDR2 FQNEAQ (reference sequence). V lost 5 bases to trimming and J lost 6 bases; unmatched junction nucleotides: 7. Written as DNA, the CDR3 is TGTGCCAGCAGCCTCCCCGGGACAGGGCATGGCTACACCTTC. Protein product: CASSLPGTGHGYTF.

This clonotype was counted once. The chain uses TRBV5-1 and TRBJ1-1; no firm D call. The CDR3 is 13 amino acids. The V gene lost 0 bases and the J gene lost 3 bases, with 6 bases spanning the gap. Germline V gene sequence: CDR1 SGHRS, CDR2 YFSETQ. CDR3 loop: CASSLEVDTEAFF. CDR3 coding DNA: TGCGCCAGCAGCTTGGAGGTTGACACTGAAGCTTTCTTT.

This chain uses TRBV24-1 with TRBJ2-2; TRBD2 matches at 9 bases. Germline loops: CDR1 KGHDR, CDR2 SFDVKD. With 3 bases clipped from V and 7 bases from J, the junction kept 11 bases outside the gene matches. The CDR3 is 17 amino acids. In DNA form, the CDR3 reads TGTGCCACCAGTGATGGACCGGGACTAGCCCCGGACGGGGAGCTGTTTTTT. It translates to CATSDGPGLAPDGELFF.

The chain uses TRBV20-1 and TRBJ1-1; D is uncertain. CDR3 length: 12 amino acids. V dropped 0 bases and J dropped 8 bases, with 10 bases sitting between them. Germline V gives CDR1 DFQATT, CDR2 SNEGSKA (reference sequence). The DNA for the CDR3 is TGCAGTGCTAGAGATGCCGGGCAGGAAGCTTTCTTT. Protein: CSARDAGQEAFF.

The rearrangement uses TRBV7-3 and TRBJ2-5; D ambiguous. Trimming shortened V by 1 base and J by 7 bases, and 10 bases separated the two germline ends. This CDR3 comprises 13 residues. Germline loops: CDR1 SGHTA, CDR2 FQGTGA. The CDR3 DNA sequence: TGTGCCAGCAGCTTAAGACGCTTTGGGACCCAGTACTTC. It is translated as CASSLRRFGTQYF.

V is TRBV4-3 and J is TRBJ1-3; 10 bases line up with TRBD1. The germline V gene has CDR1 LGHNA and CDR2 YSLEER. V lost 1 base, J lost 2 bases, and 2 bases stayed unmatched. The CDR3 covers 16 residues. CDR3 protein: CASSQGGTGAGNTIYF. The CDR3 DNA is TGCGCCAGCAGCCAAGGCGGGACAGGGGCTGGAAACACCATATATTTT.

This clonotype was counted once. The CDR3 DNA reads TGTGCTAGTGGTTTATGGTCAAATGATCAGCCCCAGCATTTT. Translation: CASGLWSNDQPQHF. This chain uses TRBV12-5 with TRBJ1-5, with D hard to call. CDR1 is LGHNT, CDR2 FRNRAP, per germline. The CDR3 consists of 14 residues. Trimming stripped 3 bases from V and 5 bases from J, with 11 bases between.

The V call is TRBV29-1, the J call TRBJ1-2, with TRBD1 as a possible D gene (5 bases). The CDR3 runs 12 residues. Trimming cost V 6 bases and J 6 bases, with 14 bases left between them. Looked up from germline, CDR1 is SQVTM and CDR2 is ANQGSEA. CDR3 in DNA: TGCAGCGTCGGGGAGCGCAGGGATGGCTACACCTTC. This encodes CSVGERRDGYTF.

This chain links TRBV6-2 or TRBV6-3 with TRBJ1-2, with TRBD1 identical over 7 bases. V shed 7 bases, J shed 6 bases, and the junction held 2 bases outside the gene matches. The germline CDR1 and CDR2 sequences are MNHEY and SVGEGT. The CDR3 covers 11 residues. DNA of the CDR3: TGTGCCAGCATGAGGGGGCATGGCTACACCTTC. Amino acids: CASMRGHGYTF.

This chain joins TRBV18 and TRBJ1-2; 12 nucleotides align to TRBD1. The CDR3 sequence is 16 residues long. V lost 0 bases and J lost 4; bases outside the gene matches: 3. Germline CDR1 and CDR2: KGHSH and LQKENI. The CDR3, as DNA: TGTGCCAGCTCACCACCCGGGGACAGGGGGCTCTATGGCTACACCTTC. It encodes CASSPPGDRGLYGYTF. Combining the CDR3 with reference TRBV18 and TRBJ1-2 gives the whole variable domain NAGVMQNPRHLVRRRGQEARLRCSPMKGHSHVYWYRQLPEEGLKFMVYLQKENIIDESGMPKERFSAEFPKEGPSILRIQQVVRGDSAAYFCASSPPGDRGLYGYTFGSGTRLTVV.

The chain links TRBV6-5 to TRBJ2-3, with a weak D call TRBD2 (5 bases). The length of the CDR3 is 14 residues. The germline V gene has CDR1 MNHEY and CDR2 SVGAGI. Trimming pared 6 bases from V and 3 bases from J, leaving 13 bases between. DNA of the CDR3: TGTGCCAGCAGCCCCGGGATCCTGACAGATACGCAGTATTTT. It yields the protein CASSPGILTDTQYF.

The table lists this clonotype with a few counts. The V and J genes are TRBV11-1 and TRBJ2-3; no clear D gene. Trimming pared 4 bases from V and 2 bases from J, leaving 4 bases between. From germline, CDR1 is SGHAT and CDR2 FQDESV (reference sequence). The length of the CDR3 is 12 residues. The CDR3 DNA reads as TGTGCCAGCAGCTCTAACACAGATACGCAGTATTTT. Translation gives CASSSNTDTQYF. Combining the CDR3 with reference TRBV11-1 and TRBJ2-3 gives the whole variable domain EAEVAQSPRYKITEKSQAVAFWCDPISGHATLYWYRQILGQGPELLVQFQDESVVDDSQLPKDRFSAERLKGVDSTLKIQPAELGDSAMYLCASSSNTDTQYFGPGTRLTVL.

The DNA of the CDR3 is TGTGCCAGTAGTATAGGGAAAGAGACCCAGTACTTC. Its protein is CASSIGKETQYF. V gene TRBV19 combines with J gene TRBJ2-5; D gene ambiguous. Germline loops: CDR1 LNHDA, CDR2 SQIVND (reference sequence). This CDR3 has 12 residues. Trimming cost V 1 base and J 3 bases, with 3 bases left between them.

This sequence joins TRBV12-3 or TRBV12-4 and TRBJ1-2, with a tentative D call TRBD1 (5 bases). The CDR3 has 13 amino acids. V was trimmed by 5 bases and J by 3 bases, leaving 10 bases between them. The CDR3 protein is CASSRDRYYGYTF. DNA of the CDR3: TGTGCCAGCAGTCGGGACCGATACTATGGCTACACCTTC.

The rearrangement links TRBV11-2 to TRBJ2-7; the D call may be TRBD1 or TRBD2 (5 bases each). The V gene lost 1 base and the J gene lost 9 bases, with 19 bases spanning the gap. This CDR3 region has 15 residues. Germline V gene data show CDR1 as SGHAT and CDR2 as FQNNGV. The CDR3: CASSLARASIGGQYF. Here the CDR3 DNA reads TGTGCCAGCAGCTTAGCCCGGGCGTCGATTGGGGGGCAGTACTTC.

The rearrangement joins TRBV5-6 to TRBJ1-1, with D uncertain. V lost 1 base, J lost 9 bases, and 10 bases lay in between. CDR1 and CDR2 (germline): SGHDT, YYEEEE. The CDR3 sequence is 12 residues long. CDR3 region: CASSLSGFQAFF. Here the CDR3 DNA reads TGTGCCAGCAGCTTGAGTGGGTTTCAAGCTTTCTTT.

This sequence joins TRBV10-3 and TRBJ1-2; 9 nucleotides align to TRBD1. The CDR3 has 15 amino acids. The junction had 5 bases not matched to a gene; V was cut back by 4 bases and J by 2 bases. CDR1 and CDR2 (germline): ENHRY, SYGVKD. CDR3 in DNA: TGTGCCATCAGTGTTTCCACAGGGGGCAACTATGGCTACACCTTC. Amino acids: CAISVSTGGNYGYTF.

The chain links TRBV12-3 or TRBV12-4 to TRBJ2-6, with D uncertain. Trimming took off 1 base at V and 2 bases at J, with 6 bases between the two ends. The CDR3 extends over 15 amino acids. The CDR3, as DNA: TGTGCCAGCAGTTTAGGGGTCCCTGGGGCCAACGTCCTGACTTTC. The encoded protein is CASSLGVPGANVLTF.

The chain combines TRBV2 with TRBJ2-5; maybe TRBD1 (6 bases). This CDR3 comprises 14 residues. The germline gives CDR1 SNHLY, CDR2 FYNNEI. V shed 1 base and J shed 4 bases, with 10 bases lying between them. In DNA form, the CDR3 reads TGTGCCAGCAGTGAAGTACAGGGCGGAGAGACCCAGTACTTC. Translation gives CASSEVQGGETQYF.